The entry that follows covers one TCR beta chain sequence. Its antigen is as yet unknown. The record originates from a study of T-cell memory formation after mild COVID-19. Study-level results: Among contracting clones, CD4+ were mainly CM/EM and CD8+ enriched in EMRA. SARS-CoV-2 specificity of second-wave clones peaking day 37 was unconfirmed. Later expanders leaned toward CD4+, whereas clones contracting from day 15 to 85 were balanced CD4/CD8.

After 5'RACE with constant-segment primers, TCR alpha and TCR beta cDNA libraries carrying sample barcodes and UMIs were obtained. TCRdb re-called the 5' RACE reads with MiXCR, one entry per CDR3 protein. The table has 150,000 to 200,000 distinct CDR3 sequences, 11% seen once. The CDR3 sequence is 14 residues long. V trimming: 4 bases; J trimming: 0 bases; junction bases outside the gene matches: 1. The V gene's germline CDR1 is SGHRS and CDR2 YFSETQ. The chain carries TRBV5-1 and TRBJ1-3; 7 positions agree with TRBD1. Sequencing used PBMCs or a T cell subset sorted from them (not recorded which). The clonotype was recovered from a man between 18 and 35 years old who had mild COVID-19 (a few samples of this study predate the infection). Cell type and time point are not known. The CDR3 spells CASSRDSSGNTIYF. In nucleotides, the CDR3 is TGCGCCAGCAGCCGGGACAGCTCTGGAAACACCATATATTTT.